This T cell receptor (beta chain) was identified in a study of blood T cell repertoires in COVID-19. Turning to the study itself: Material from acute and convalescent COVID-19 was sourced from the United States, Italy and Spain. T cells, B-cell-depleted T cells, or PBMCs supplied cDNA or gDNA.

The V gene's germline CDR1 is LGHDT and CDR2 YNNKEL (reference sequence). V shed 2 bases and J shed 7 bases, with 17 bases lying between them. The CDR3 length is 15 residues. In the study's own analysis: It was from reference gene primer amplification that nucleated cell counts were estimated. TCRdb keeps only in-frame clones here, not all; method: immunoSEQ multiplex PCR. V, J and clone size were drawn from that table, and D and trimming were deduced from the DNA. The sample lists under 300,000 clones; 80% to 90% were seen once. The sample consisted of peripheral blood. This sequence was found in a woman aged 40 to 50 who had recovered from COVID-19. The chain carries TRBV3-1 (or the pseudogene TRBV3-2) and TRBJ1-2; the D gene is possibly TRBD1 (6 bases). In DNA, the CDR3 is TGTGCCAGCAGCCAAAGGGGAGGGGGAAGAGGTGGCTACACCTTC. As protein: CASSQRGGGRGGYTF.